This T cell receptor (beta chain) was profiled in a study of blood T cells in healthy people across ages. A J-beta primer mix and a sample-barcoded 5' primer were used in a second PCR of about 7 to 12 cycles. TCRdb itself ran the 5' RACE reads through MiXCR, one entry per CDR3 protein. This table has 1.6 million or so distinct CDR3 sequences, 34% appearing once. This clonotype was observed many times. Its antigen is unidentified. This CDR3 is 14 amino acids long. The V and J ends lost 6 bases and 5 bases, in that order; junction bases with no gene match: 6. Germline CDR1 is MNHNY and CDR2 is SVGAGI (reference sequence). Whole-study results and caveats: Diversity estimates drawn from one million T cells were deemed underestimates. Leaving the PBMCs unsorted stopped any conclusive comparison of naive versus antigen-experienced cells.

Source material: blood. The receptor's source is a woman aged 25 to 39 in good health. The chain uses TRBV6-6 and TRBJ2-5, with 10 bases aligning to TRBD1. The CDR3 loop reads CASSAGQGRETQYF. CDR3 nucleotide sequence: TGTGCCAGCAGCGCGGGACAGGGGCGCGAGACCCAGTACTTC.